These 22 T cell receptor beta chains were all obtained from the same sample, sequenced in a study of blood T cell repertoires in COVID-19. TCRdb's table, derived via immunoSEQ multiplex PCR, lists solely in-frame clones and lacks some. Here the sample spans hundreds of thousands of clones, about 80% being singletons. Sequencing used peripheral blood. All receptors derive from a woman of 80 years or more with acute or convalescent COVID-19.

The genes are TRBV10-3 and TRBJ1-3; D call uncertain. Germline CDR1 reads ENHRY; CDR2 reads SYGVKD. The CDR3 totals 14 residues. Trimming took 3 bases from V and 9 from J, leaving 15 bases between them. The CDR3 DNA reads TGTGCCATCAGTGACGGTCAGCGGGCTGCCACCATATATTTT. Translating it yields CAISDGQRAATIYF.

This chain joins TRBV7-2 and TRBJ2-7; 10 bases match TRBD1. J gave up 2 bases and V 5 bases, and 9 bases lay outside the gene matches. In germline, CDR1 is SGHTA, CDR2 FQGNSA. The CDR3 spans 16 residues. DNA of the CDR3: TGTGCCAGCAGCCGCTCTGGGGGACAGGGGACCTACGAGCAGTACTTC. Protein product: CASSRSGGQGTYEQYF.

The J gene is TRBJ2-2, the V gene TRBV18, with 14 bases aligning to TRBD2. Germline V lookup: CDR1 KGHSH, CDR2 LQKENI. The CDR3 has 21 amino acids. Losses at the gene ends were 1 base for V and 1 base for J; bases not matched to a gene: 11. The DNA for the CDR3 is TGTGCCAGCTCACCACGACTAGCGGGGGGGGTTTCCCAACGGAACACCGGGGAGCTGTTTTTT. It codes for CASSPRLAGGVSQRNTGELFF.

The V and J genes are TRBV7-8 and TRBJ2-1; D remains ambiguous. The CDR3 spans 14 residues. Germline V gene data show CDR1 as SGHVS and CDR2 as FQNEAQ. Trimming left V 6 bases short and J 5 bases short, with 14 bases between. The CDR3 region has the DNA TGTGCCAGCAGGACTCGCGCTCCGAACAATGAGCAGTTCTTC. This sequence encodes CASRTRAPNNEQFF.

The chain employs TRBV5-1 and TRBJ1-6, with 9 nucleotides matching TRBD1. Germline V gene data show CDR1 as SGHRS and CDR2 as YFSETQ. V lost 0 bases to trimming and J lost 8 bases; unmatched junction nucleotides: 3. The CDR3 is 15 residues long. In DNA, the CDR3 is TGCGCCAGCAGCTTGGCCGGACAGGGGTATTCACCCCTCCACTTT. This translates into CASSLAGQGYSPLHF.

This clone has more than one count but fewer than ten. This chain joins TRBV7-2 and TRBJ1-1, with TRBD1 as a possible D gene (5 bases). V lost 2 bases and J lost 1, with 14 bases in between. The germline gives CDR1 SGHTA, CDR2 FQGNSA. This CDR3 has 16 residues. The chain's CDR3 is CASSLILLGGNTEAFF. CDR3 bases: TGTGCCAGCAGCTTAATTTTGTTGGGGGGGAACACTGAAGCTTTCTTT. The whole variable domain, filled in from reference TRBV7-2 and TRBJ1-1, reads GAGVSQSPSNKVTEKGKDVELRCDPISGHTALYWYRQSLGQGLEFLIYFQGNSAPDKSGLPSDRFSAERTGGSVSTLTIQRTQQEDSAVYLCASSLILLGGNTEAFFGQGTRLTVV.

The chain couples TRBV28 to TRBJ2-7, with 7 bases matching TRBD2. The CDR3 sequence is 15 residues long. Germline V gene sequence: CDR1 MDHEN, CDR2 SYDVKM. Trimming at V came to 8 bases and at J to 1 base, leaving 11 bases not matched to a gene. CDR3 sequence (DNA): TGTGCCAGCGTGGGCCGACTAGCCGATTCCTACGAGCAGTACTTC. Amino acids: CASVGRLADSYEQYF.

The chain is built from TRBV2 and TRBJ1-3; TRBD1 matches at 7 bases. The germline CDR1 and CDR2 sequences are SNHLY and FYNNEI. The CDR3 has 14 residues. The V segment lost 4 bases and the J segment 8 bases; nucleotides outside the gene matches: 8. CDR3 protein: CASSATTGVDTIYF. CDR3 in DNA: TGTGCCAGCAGTGCCACAACAGGGGTCGACACCATATATTTT. The whole variable domain, remainder taken from reference TRBV2 and TRBJ1-3, is EPEVTQTPSHQVTQMGQEVILRCVPISNHLYFYWYRQILGQKVEFLVSFYNNEISEKSEIFDDQFSVERPDGSNFTLKIRSTKLEDSAMYFCASSATTGVDTIYFGEGSWLTVV.

The chain links TRBV2 to TRBJ2-1; 9 bases align to TRBD2. The germline gives CDR1 SNHLY, CDR2 FYNNEI. J gave up 3 bases and V 4 bases, and 7 bases lay outside the gene matches. The CDR3 sequence is 16 residues long. The CDR3 DNA reads TGTGCCAGCAGTGGTCAAGGCGGGGGGGACTACAATGAGCAGTTCTTC. Protein: CASSGQGGGDYNEQFF.

The rearrangement uses TRBV28 and TRBJ1-4; D gene unclear. Germline CDR1 reads MDHEN; CDR2 reads SYDVKM. This CDR3 contains 16 residues. Trimming removed 2 bases from V and 3 bases from J, with 13 bases in between. The CDR3 sequence is CASSLATTRSNEKLFF. For the CDR3, the DNA is TGTGCCAGCAGTTTAGCCACGACAAGGTCTAATGAAAAACTGTTTTTT.

This clone was picked up a small number of times. This chain links TRBV5-4 with TRBJ1-3, with unresolved D. This CDR3 comprises 16 residues. V shed 3 bases and J shed 0 bases, with 13 bases lying between them. Germline V lookup: CDR1 SGHNT, CDR2 YYREEE (reference sequence). The CDR3 DNA is TGTGCCAGCAGCTCCGAATCCGAGCCCTCTGGAAACACCATATATTTT. It codes for CASSSESEPSGNTIYF.

V and J are TRBV15 and TRBJ1-5; D might be TRBD1 (6 bases). CDR3 size: 13 residues. Germline-derived CDR1 and CDR2 are LNHNV and YYDKDF (reference sequence). Trimming shortened V by 0 bases and J by 7 bases, and 7 bases separated the two germline ends. DNA for the CDR3: TGTGCCACCAGCAGAGAGGGGGCCCAGCCCCAGCATTTT. Its protein product is CATSREGAQPQHF.

The rearrangement links TRBV29-1 to TRBJ2-1; 9 nucleotides agree with TRBD2. Germline V gives CDR1 SQVTM, CDR2 ANQGSEA. The CDR3 consists of 16 residues. V was pared by 5 bases and J by 8 bases, with 16 bases of the junction left unmatched. The CDR3: CSVPKVGRGRVDEQFF. The DNA for the CDR3 is TGCAGCGTTCCCAAAGTCGGGCGCGGGAGGGTCGATGAGCAGTTCTTC.

The chain couples TRBV20-1 to TRBJ2-1; 10 bases match TRBD1. This CDR3 has 11 residues. V trimming: 6 bases; J trimming: 16 bases; junction bases outside the gene matches: 9. Germline V CDR1 and CDR2: DFQATT, SNEGSKA (reference sequence). CDR3: CSAYPGTGVFF. CDR3 nucleotide sequence: TGCAGTGCCTACCCCGGGACAGGGGTCTTCTTC.

This clone was seen only once. The chain is built from TRBV7-2 and TRBJ1-2; D is unclear. The CDR3 is 12 amino acids. Germline lookup yields CDR1 SGHTA and CDR2 FQGNSA. V was pared by 5 bases and J by 8 bases, with 12 bases between. The CDR3 sequence: CASSPKREGYTF. For the CDR3, the DNA is TGTGCCAGCAGCCCGAAAAGAGAAGGCTACACCTTC.

Regarding this clone: Given the absence of the conserved phenylalanine or tryptophan at the CDR3 end, a read error is likely. It is unclear where the CDR3 begins or ends on the DNA, so no DNA is shown, and the CDR3 is as TCRdb lists it. This sequence joins TRBV6-2 or TRBV6-3 and TRBJ2-7; the D call TRBD1 from the table was never checked on the DNA. Both ends counted, the CDR3 spans 12 residues. From germline, CDR1 is MNHEY and CDR2 SVGEGT. The CDR3 reads CASRYPTTGLEL.

The V call is TRBV7-2, the J call TRBJ1-1; D is perhaps TRBD1 (5 bases). V was cut by 3 bases and J by 4 bases, with 9 bases left in between. Germline values: CDR1 SGHTA, CDR2 FQGNSA. The CDR3 contains 13 residues. The CDR3 bases are TGTGCCAGCAGCTTTTACAGGAGCACTGAAGCTTTCTTT. Its translation is CASSFYRSTEAFF.

The gene calls are TRBV2 and TRBJ1-6; 7 bases match TRBD1. The CDR3 totals 15 residues. The germline gives CDR1 SNHLY, CDR2 FYNNEI. V gave up 6 bases and J gave up 5 bases; unmatched junction bases: 7. The CDR3 here is CASRGTVFDNSPLHF. In nucleotides, the CDR3 is TGTGCCAGCAGAGGGACAGTTTTTGATAATTCACCCCTCCACTTT.

This clone turned up a few times. The V call is TRBV27, the J call TRBJ1-5; 9 bases line up with TRBD1. The CDR3 loop spans 15 amino acids. Germline CDR1 and CDR2: MNHEY and SMNVEV (reference sequence). V was clipped by 4 bases and J by 5 bases; unmatched bases: 6. CDR3 region: CASSYKTGGDQPQHF. CDR3 nucleotides: TGTGCCAGCAGTTACAAAACAGGGGGCGATCAGCCCCAGCATTTT.

The chain couples TRBV27 to TRBJ2-1, with TRBD1 identical over 11 bases. Unmatched junction bases numbered 10, after V lost 5 bases and J lost 4 bases. Germline assignment: CDR1 MNHEY and CDR2 SMNVEV (reference sequence). This CDR3 region has 17 residues. Here the CDR3 reads CASSPPYGTGGYNEQFF. The CDR3 coding sequence is TGTGCCAGCAGTCCACCTTACGGGACAGGGGGATACAATGAGCAGTTCTTC.

The chain is built from TRBV19 and TRBJ1-4; TRBD1 is a possible D gene (5 bases). Trimming pared 8 bases from V and 6 bases from J, leaving 16 bases between. The CDR3 length is 14 residues. Germline CDR1 and CDR2: LNHDA and SQIVND (reference sequence). As DNA, the CDR3 is TGTGCCAGTCAAAACAGTCTACAGGATGAAAAACTGTTTTTT. Amino acid sequence: CASQNSLQDEKLFF.

The chain's CDR3 is CASAGKRDQPQHF. The CDR3 DNA reads TGTGCCAGCGCGGGGAAAAGGGACCAGCCCCAGCATTTT. The V and J genes are TRBV19 and TRBJ1-5, with D possibly being TRBD1 (5 bases). This CDR3 is built from 13 residues. Looked up from germline, CDR1 is LNHDA and CDR2 is SQIVND (reference sequence). V lost 9 bases and J 7 bases, leaving 16 bases between the germline ends.